These T cell receptor beta chains were read from a single sample in a study of cytomegalovirus exposure and HLA in healthy donors. The assay was immunoSEQ multiplex PCR, and TCRdb's table has in-frame clones only and misses some. The repertoire has around 160,000 clones, roughly 80% of them found once; the top ten carry about 1.9%. Sequencing was done on a sample of PBMCs. These TCRs come from a human donor in good health. The CDR3 runs from the conserved cysteine through the conserved F or W. The D gene is left open where the match is weak. Rows give clone size only sometimes, using once, few, many, or a class for an expanded clone.

d_gene | j_gene | abundance | v_gene | CDR3aa
. | TRBJ1-4 | . | TRBV5-8 | CAKRLDRSSTNEKLFF
. | TRBJ1-2 | . | TRBV19 | CASRRSGRNGYTF
. | TRBJ1-5 | . | TRBV5-6 | CASSLEGASNQPQHF
. | TRBJ2-7 | . | TRBV4-3 | CASSQDRTSGYEQYF
TRBD2 | TRBJ2-3 | once | TRBV2 | CASSVPPGLAGGGDTDTQYF
. | TRBJ2-6 | few | TRBV5-1 | CASKPTGGGANVLTF
TRBD2 | TRBJ2-1 | . | TRBV27 | CASTPWGGSYNEQFF
. | TRBJ2-7 | . | TRBV27 | CASSETGVSSYEQYF
. | TRBJ1-3 | . | TRBV6-5 | CASQARGNTIYF
. | TRBJ1-5 | few | TRBV4-3 | CASSQDTQRTHSGPQHF
. | TRBJ1-5 | . | TRBV12-5 | CASGLDVQGGLYGQPQHF
. | TRBJ2-7 | few | TRBV2 | CASTPSSGVFYEQYF
TRBD1 | TRBJ1-1 | . | TRBV27 | CASSLGQGLNTEAFF
. | TRBJ2-1 | . | TRBV7-9 | CASSLTLASSYNEQFF
. | TRBJ2-1 | . | TRBV5-4 | CASSPPHSSYNEQFF
. | TRBJ1-3 | . | TRBV5-1 | CASRPYSVSGNTIYF
. | TRBJ2-1 | . | TRBV9 | CASSPHEGVDNEQFF
TRBD1 | TRBJ1-1 | few | TRBV7-9 | CASSLGQQNTEAFF
. | TRBJ2-1 | . | TRBV11-2 | CASSLHTGISYNEQFF
TRBD2 | TRBJ2-2 | . | TRBV9 | CASSVSGGTTNTGELFF
TRBD2 | TRBJ2-1 | . | TRBV4-1 | CASSPWAGGPVNEQFF
TRBD2 | TRBJ2-7 | . | TRBV25-1 | CASSDSAAGGPYEQYF
TRBD1 | TRBJ2-7 | . | TRBV6-1 | CASTETGQGNKHEQYF
. | TRBJ2-1 | . | TRBV11-3 | CASSLVGLYNEQFF
TRBD1 | TRBJ2-1 | . | TRBV27 | CASSESTGFSGNEQFF
. | TRBJ1-1 | . | TRBV19 | CASSTGAEAFF
TRBD1 | TRBJ1-1 | . | TRBV7-8 | CASSPRDSNTEAFF
. | TRBJ2-5 | . | TRBV29-1 | CSATTGVRETQYF
. | TRBJ1-1 | . | TRBV19 | CASSSPGGGNTEAFF
. | TRBJ2-5 | . | TRBV5-4 | CASSGSLKGPKTQYF
. | TRBJ2-5 | . | TRBV5-6 | CASRGSNQETQYF
. | TRBJ2-3 | . | TRBV9 | CASSVGGVVTDTQYF
. | TRBJ2-3 | . | TRBV12-5 | CASGREEGTDTQYF
TRBD2 | TRBJ2-3 | . | TRBV29-1 | CSVARLSGATDTQYF
. | TRBJ2-3 | . | TRBV7-8 | CASSLRDSRSASDTQYF
TRBD1 | TRBJ1-1 | . | TRBV19 | CASSLDRENTEAFF
. | TRBJ2-7 | . | TRBV2 | CASAGYEQYF
TRBD1 | TRBJ2-7 | . | TRBV9 | CASSPTGTVPYEQYF
. | TRBJ1-4 | . | TRBV4-1 | CASSQVSVNEKLFF
TRBD2 | TRBJ2-3 | few | TRBV4-3 | CASSQGSSGADTQYF
TRBD1 | TRBJ1-3 | . | TRBV7-2 | CASSLETGSGNTIYF
TRBD1 | TRBJ1-2 | few | TRBV18 | CASSPGQGRGPNYGYTF
. | TRBJ2-2 | . | TRBV7-3 | CASSLGASTGELFF
. | TRBJ2-7 | . | TRBV11-3 | CASSHSRAGAVSYEQYF
. | TRBJ2-7 | . | TRBV4-1 | CASSQTRLEYEQYF
TRBD2 | TRBJ2-5 | . | TRBV9 | CASSGGLAGGKRYF
TRBD2 | TRBJ2-3 | once | TRBV10-3 | CAISGAGGLGDTQYF
. | TRBJ1-2 | . | TRBV10-3 | CAISEATAPNYGYTF
TRBD1 | TRBJ2-1 | . | TRBV27 | CASSFGTGGSGEQFF
TRBD2 | TRBJ2-5 | . | TRBV5-4 | CASSLAGGWVQYF